Sequencing of this TCR beta chain was carried out in a study of prognosis after radiotherapy for stage I lung cancer. By two-round multiplex PCR, the TCR beta CDR3 was amplified from genomic DNA. The first round of PCR was done with primers that matched each TRBV and TRBJ gene. TCRdb reprocessed the multiplex PCR reads with MiXCR, giving one entry per CDR3 protein. The repertoire holds roughly 30,000 distinct CDR3 sequences, with about 41% as singletons. The sample holds many counts of this clonotype. The antigen remains undetermined. Study observations and caveats: Determination of whether the expanded TCR clones were tumor-specific was not performed.

This sample comprised PBMCs, obtained before or after stereotactic body radiation therapy (not recorded which). The TCR originated in a donor aged 50 or older with non-small cell lung cancer.

DNA for the CDR3: TGCAGTGCCCGCGGACAGAGTAGCAATCAGCCCCAGCATTTT. Translating gives CSARGQSSNQPQHF. The V call is TRBV20-1, the J call TRBJ1-5, with D possibly TRBD1 on 6 matching bases. The CDR3 has 14 residues. Trimming took 6 bases from V and 0 from J, leaving 12 bases between them. Germline V gives CDR1 DFQATT, CDR2 SNEGSKA (reference sequence).